The entry below gives a single T cell receptor (beta chain) sequence along with its context. Sequenced by immunoSEQ multiplex PCR; TCRdb stores in-frame clones only, minus some. The data show about 210,000 clones, around four fifths seen once. Participants were aged about 18 to 90 years, lived in around 25 US areas, and enrolled virtually. What the recovered Cohort 3 donors had was two negative PCRs, clearance, or symptom resolution. The data are from a study of blood T cell repertoires in COVID-19. The ends were cut back, 9 bases at V and 1 base at J, with 9 bases in the middle. Germline CDR1 is KGHDR and CDR2 is SFDVKD. This CDR3 contains 14 residues.

The V and J genes are TRBV24-1 and TRBJ2-6; D remains ambiguous. The material sequenced was PBMCs or T cells enriched from blood (not recorded which). This TCR came from a man aged 35-49 years who had recovered from COVID-19. The CDR3 DNA sequence: TGTGCCACCGAAGAAACATCTGGGGCCAACGTCCTGACTTTC. Its translation: CATEETSGANVLTF.